The T cell receptor (beta chain) described here comes from a study of cytomegalovirus exposure and HLA in healthy donors. Points from the study as a whole: As a later analysis revealed, the rate of TCR association differed by HLA locus, with DRB1 most and HLA-C fewest.

The germline V gene has CDR1 LNHDA and CDR2 SQIVND (reference sequence). Trimming shortened V by 3 bases and J by 2 bases, and 11 bases separated the two germline ends. This CDR3 comprises 15 residues. Samples came from healthy bone marrow donors. To note about this clone: Its antigen is currently unknown.

The PCR used 60 Vbeta and 13 Jbeta primers. Clones were read by immunoSEQ multiplex PCR, and TCRdb kept only the in-frame ones, dropping some. The sample shows about 190,000 clones, 70% to 75% of them seen only once. The V and J genes are TRBV19 and TRBJ1-5; D might be TRBD1 (5 bases). The sample comprised PBMCs. The receptor was derived from a man aged 25 to 40 in good health and CMV-seropositive. The CDR3 region has the DNA TGTGCCAGTAGTATGGTCAGGGTCGGCAATCAGCCCCAGCATTTT. This gives the protein CASSMVRVGNQPQHF.